These T cell receptor beta chains were read from a single sample in a study of cytomegalovirus exposure and HLA in healthy donors. This table comes from immunoSEQ multiplex PCR, and its TCRdb copy is limited to in-frame clones, with some not included. Among roughly 160,000 clones listed, more than 60% were seen once. The sample taken for sequencing was PBMCs. Receptor source: a woman aged 50 to 60 in good health and CMV-seropositive. Both conserved end residues are part of each CDR3. The order of the fields is J gene, V gene, D gene, clone size, CDR3 protein, CDR3 DNA. The D gene is left open where the match is weak. Size tells how often a clone was seen (once, few, many) or the class of an expanded clone, and some rows leave it out.

TRBJ1-2	TRBV11-3	NA	NA	CASSLKTGRTGDTNYGYTF	TGTGCCAGCAGCTTAAAAACAGGTCGAACCGGCGACACTAACTATGGCTACACCTTC
TRBJ2-5	TRBV7-2	NA	once	CASSLRQHGETQYF	TGTGCCAGCAGCTTAAGACAGCATGGGGAGACCCAGTACTTC
TRBJ2-7	TRBV9	NA	NA	CASSAGVFLYEQYF	TGTGCCAGCAGCGCCGGGGTGTTCCTCTACGAGCAGTACTTC
TRBJ2-2	TRBV4-2	NA	NA	CASSQDRGGVSF	TGTGCCAGCAGCCAAGACAGGGGAGGGGTTTCTTTT
TRBJ2-3	TRBV5-1	NA	NA	CASSLSGSTDTQYF	TGCGCCAGCAGCCTCAGCGGCTCCACAGATACGCAGTATTTT
TRBJ2-2	TRBV2	NA	NA	CATSLRQGNTGELFF	TGTGCCACCAGCTTGCGGCAGGGGAACACCGGGGAGCTGTTTTTT
TRBJ2-1	TRBV19	TRBD2	NA	CASSTQTSGRPFF	TGTGCCAGTAGTACTCAGACTAGCGGGAGGCCGTTCTTC
TRBJ2-5	TRBV2	TRBD2	NA	CASSEEREYPETQYF	TGTGCCAGCAGTGAAGAGCGGGAGTACCCAGAGACCCAGTACTTC
TRBJ2-3	TRBV10-2	NA	NA	CASMQGLLGDTQYF	TGCGCCAGCATGCAGGGTTTACTCGGGGATACGCAGTATTTT
TRBJ1-5	TRBV27	NA	NA	CASSFRVDSNQPQHF	TGTGCCAGCAGTTTCAGGGTTGATAGCAATCAGCCCCAGCATTTT
TRBJ1-5	TRBV7-8	NA	NA	CASSLGRGTPGMAQHF	TGTGCCAGCAGCTTAGGTAGGGGGACCCCGGGGATGGCCCAGCATTTT
TRBJ2-7	TRBV2	NA	NA	CASSQGGESSYEQYF	TGTGCCAGCAGCCAGGGAGGAGAGAGCTCCTACGAGCAGTACTTC
TRBJ2-1	TRBV2	TRBD2	once	CASSFGTSGYNEQFF	TGTGCCAGCAGTTTCGGGACTAGCGGCTACAATGAGCAGTTCTTC
TRBJ2-7	TRBV6-5	TRBD1	NA	CASSKGQGGYEQYF	TGTGCCAGCAGTAAGGGACAGGGAGGTTACGAGCAGTACTTC
TRBJ1-5	TRBV19	TRBD1	NA	CASNSQGARGGNQPQHF	TGTGCCAGTAACTCACAGGGGGCGAGAGGTGGCAATCAGCCCCAGCATTTT
TRBJ2-1	TRBV4-2	NA	NA	CASSPAADRRGEQFF	TGTGCCAGCAGCCCCGCTGCCGACAGAAGGGGTGAGCAGTTCTTC
TRBJ2-1	TRBV2	TRBD2	NA	CASSKSPGLAGEYNEQFF	TGTGCCAGCAGTAAATCCCCGGGACTAGCGGGAGAATACAATGAGCAGTTCTTC
TRBJ1-2	TRBV19	TRBD1	NA	CASMTGLYYGYTF	TGTGCCAGTATGACAGGGCTTTACTATGGCTACACCTTC
TRBJ1-1	TRBV19	TRBD1	NA	CASTLRQGGTEAFF	TGTGCCAGTACTCTTAGACAGGGAGGCACTGAAGCTTTCTTT
TRBJ1-1	TRBV10-3	NA	few	CAISANRETEAFF	TGTGCCATCAGTGCAAACAGGGAGACTGAAGCTTTCTTT
TRBJ1-4	TRBV6-5	TRBD1	NA	CASSSHTGGEEKLFF	TGTGCCAGCAGTTCACATACAGGGGGGGAAGAAAAACTGTTTTTT
TRBJ1-2	TRBV29-1	TRBD1	NA	CSVPRRDRGYGYTF	TGCAGCGTCCCAAGGAGGGACAGGGGCTATGGCTACACCTTC
TRBJ2-7	TRBV9	TRBD2	NA	CASSVGAAGGGEQYF	TGTGCCAGCAGCGTAGGGGCAGCGGGAGGAGGGGAGCAGTACTTC
TRBJ2-7	TRBV19	NA	NA	CATSGGTGFHEQYF	TGTGCCACCAGCGGGGGGACAGGTTTCCACGAGCAGTACTTC
TRBJ2-1	TRBV2	TRBD2	NA	CASSPLAGGDNEQFF	TGTGCCAGCAGTCCACTAGCGGGAGGGGACAATGAGCAGTTCTTC
TRBJ2-5	TRBV19	TRBD2	few	CASSITAGGQETQYF	TGTGCCAGTAGTATAACAGCGGGGGGCCAAGAGACCCAGTACTTC
TRBJ1-1	TRBV27	NA	NA	CASGLNTEAFF	TGTGCCAGCGGGCTGAACACTGAAGCTTTCTTT
TRBJ2-3	TRBV6-6	TRBD2	once	CASSYFGSGINFEQYF	TGTGCCAGCAGTTACTTCGGTAGCGGGATTAACTTTGAGCAGTATTTT
TRBJ1-5	TRBV5-8	NA	NA	CASSLRSGSNQPQHF	TGTGCCAGCAGCTTGCGGTCTGGTAGCAATCAGCCCCAGCATTTT
TRBJ2-4	TRBV9	NA	NA	CASSVKRGPGRYSQYF	TGTGCCAGCAGCGTCAAGAGAGGGCCAGGTAGGTACAGTCAGTACTTC
TRBJ1-5	TRBV6-5	TRBD1	NA	CASTRDGRGHQPQHF	TGTGCCAGCACCCGCGATGGCAGGGGGCATCAGCCCCAGCATTTT
TRBJ2-2	TRBV9	TRBD2	NA	CASSYSGKSGELFF	TGTGCCAGCAGCTATAGCGGGAAGAGCGGGGAGCTGTTTTTT
TRBJ2-7	TRBV19	TRBD2	NA	CASSIGREAREQYF	TGTGCCAGTAGTATAGGTCGGGAGGCGCGGGAGCAGTACTTC
TRBJ1-1	TRBV6-1	TRBD1	NA	CASSRQGLTEAFF	TGTGCCAGCAGCCGACAGGGCCTTACTGAAGCTTTCTTT
TRBJ1-1	TRBV4-1	NA	NA	CASSQEDRRDTEAFF	TGCGCCAGCAGCCAGGAAGACAGACGTGATACTGAAGCTTTCTTT
TRBJ2-7	TRBV7-8	TRBD1	NA	CASSPGGGTGREQYF	TGTGCCAGCAGCCCGGGGGGCGGGACAGGGCGAGAGCAGTACTTC
TRBJ2-1	TRBV5-1	NA	NA	CASSLAGVWNNEQFF	TGCGCCAGCAGCTTGGCGGGAGTGTGGAACAATGAGCAGTTCTTC
TRBJ1-2	TRBV14	NA	NA	CASSQRSNYGYTF	TGTGCCAGCAGTCAGAGGTCTAACTATGGCTACACCTTC
TRBJ1-1	TRBV6-5	NA	few	CASNHWNTEAFF	TGTGCCAGCAACCACTGGAACACTGAAGCTTTCTTT
TRBJ1-2	TRBV5-1	NA	NA	CASSLGNILNYGYTF	TGCGCCAGCAGCTTGGGTAACATATTAAACTATGGCTACACCTTC
TRBJ2-2	TRBV6-4	TRBD1	NA	CASSEHRGRGELFF	TGTGCCAGCAGTGAACACAGGGGGCGAGGGGAGCTGTTTTTT
TRBJ1-4	TRBV4-2	TRBD1	NA	CASSQGGQANEKLFF	TGTGCCAGCAGCCAAGGGGGACAGGCTAATGAAAAACTGTTTTTT
TRBJ2-7	TRBV4-1	NA	few	CASSQLDLPSYEQYF	TGCGCCAGCAGCCAATTGGACTTACCCTCCTACGAGCAGTACTTC
TRBJ1-1	TRBV7-6	TRBD1	NA	CASSGDSRRAFF	TGTGCCAGCAGTGGGGACAGTCGCAGGGCTTTCTTT